The 27 T cell receptor beta chains presented below share a single source sample, sequenced in a study of persistence of HIV-infected CD4 T cells. The stimulus was lysate of CMV-infected fibroblasts, roughly 10 ug/mL. CD4+ T cells upregulating both CD40 ligand and CD69 were sorted as responding cells. These receptors' antigens are unknown. The immunoSEQ assay was version 4, run in survey mode. The table came from immunoSEQ multiplex PCR; TCRdb's copy has only in-frame clones and leaves some out. This table holds almost 20,000 clones, roughly 74% found once. The input for sequencing was CD4+ T cells sorted from PBMCs after 18-hour stimulation, taken from a patient who received antiretroviral therapy. Receptors originate from an adult man with HIV who was CMV-seropositive.

The chain has TRBV24-1 and TRBJ2-5; 10 bases are a match to TRBD2. CDR3 length equals 16 residues. CDR1 and CDR2 (germline): KGHDR, SFDVKD. With V trimmed by 6 bases and J by 6 bases, 12 bases remained unmatched. CDR3 DNA sequence: TGTGCCACCAGTCCGAAAAGAGCGGGGGGGGAACAGACCCAGTACTTC. This gives the protein CATSPKRAGGEQTQYF.

This chain uses TRBV2 with TRBJ1-1; 7 nucleotides match TRBD1. CDR1 is SNHLY and CDR2 is FYNNEI in the germline V gene. CDR3 length: 16 residues. The trim removed 6 bases at V and 6 bases at J, leaving 16 bases unmatched. The CDR3 region is CASRLRNTGVGAEAFF. The CDR3 DNA reads TGTGCCAGCAGGTTAAGAAACACAGGGGTTGGGGCTGAAGCTTTCTTT.

This clone is large (0.1 to 1%) in the sample. The same CDR3 also results from other DNA sequences found in this sample. The CDR3 DNA reads as TGTGCCAGCAGTTACCAGGGGAGCACTGAAGCTTTCTTT. Protein sequence: CASSYQGSTEAFF. The chain couples TRBV6-5 to TRBJ1-1, with D possibly TRBD1 on 6 matching bases. The V end lost 2 bases, the J end lost 4 bases, and 8 bases lay between the germline ends. The CDR3 spans 13 residues. The germline V gene encodes CDR1 MNHEY and CDR2 SVGAGI.

The chain combines TRBV7-8 with TRBJ2-3; D is unresolved. The CDR3 runs 13 residues. The germline V and J ends were trimmed by 1 base and 1 base, with 3 bases remaining between them. Germline-derived CDR1 and CDR2 are SGHVS and FQNEAQ. CDR3 amino acids: CASSLGRTDTQYF. The CDR3 DNA reads as TGTGCCAGCAGCTTAGGCCGCACAGATACGCAGTATTTT.

The rearrangement uses TRBV30 and TRBJ2-2; D is undetermined. Trimming took 0 bases from V and 4 from J, leaving 9 bases between them. CDR3 length: 14 residues. Germline V CDR1 and CDR2: GTSNPN, SVGIG (reference sequence). This CDR3 reads CAWSVGDITGELFF. CDR3 DNA: TGTGCCTGGAGTGTGGGCGACATCACCGGGGAGCTGTTTTTT.

The rearrangement links TRBV3-1 (or the pseudogene TRBV3-2) to TRBJ1-3; D not certain. Trimming left V 4 bases short and J 0 bases short, with 7 bases between. In germline, CDR1 is LGHDT, CDR2 YNNKEL (reference sequence). This CDR3 has 14 residues. CDR3 DNA: TGTGCCAGCAGCCCCTTGGACTCTGGAAACACCATATATTTT. Encoded protein: CASSPLDSGNTIYF.

The chain's CDR3 is CASSFERGGRDTQYF. CDR3 in DNA: TGTGCCAGCAGTTTCGAGCGGGGGGGCCGAGATACGCAGTATTTT. The V call is TRBV27, the J call TRBJ2-3; 10 bases match TRBD2. CDR1 and CDR2 from the germline V gene are MNHEY and SMNVEV (reference sequence). This CDR3 region has 15 residues. V was clipped by 3 bases and J by 5 bases; unmatched bases: 5.

The V call is TRBV6-6, the J call TRBJ1-2, with 9 positions matching TRBD1. CDR3 length: 15 residues. Looked up from germline, CDR1 is MNHNY and CDR2 is SVGAGI (reference sequence). Trimming took 4 bases from V and 7 from J; bases not matched to a gene: 10. The CDR3 is CASSFGTGGESGYTF. The CDR3 DNA is TGTGCCAGCAGTTTTGGTACAGGGGGCGAGAGTGGCTACACCTTC.

This clone is large (0.1 to 1%) within its sample. This chain uses TRBV5-1 with TRBJ1-1, with D perhaps matching TRBD1 (6 bases). Deletions cut 0 bases from V and 5 bases from J, with 14 bases between. This CDR3 region has 15 residues. Germline CDR1 and CDR2: SGHRS and YFSETQ. The CDR3 loop is CASSLDPGEATEAFF. The CDR3 DNA sequence: TGCGCCAGCAGCTTGGATCCAGGGGAGGCAACTGAAGCTTTCTTT.

In its sample, this clone was seen a few times. This chain uses TRBV24-1 with TRBJ2-7; D call uncertain. The germline CDR1 and CDR2 sequences are KGHDR and SFDVKD. V was cut by 6 bases and J by 7 bases, with 15 bases left in between. The CDR3 is made up of 13 amino acids. For the CDR3, the DNA is TGTGCCACCAGTCTGGGCGCGAGATCTGAGCAGTACTTC. Protein sequence: CATSLGARSEQYF.

V gene TRBV4-1 combines with J gene TRBJ2-7; TRBD2 might be the D (6 bases). Trimming took off 1 base at V and 0 bases at J, with 19 bases between the two ends. This CDR3 has 18 amino acids. Germline loops: CDR1 MGHRA, CDR2 YSYEKL. The CDR3 reads CASSQGPLRRESSYEQYF. CDR3 nucleotides: TGCGCCAGCAGCCAAGGGCCACTCAGGAGGGAGAGCTCCTACGAGCAGTACTTC.

The CDR3 region has the DNA TGTGCCAGCAGCTTCATAGCAGATACGCAGTATTTT. Amino acid sequence: CASSFIADTQYF. This chain links TRBV7-9 with TRBJ2-3; D uncertain. This CDR3 spans 12 amino acids. Germline V gene data show CDR1 as SEHNR and CDR2 as FQNEAQ (reference sequence). The V and J ends lost 3 bases and 4 bases respectively, with 5 bases between them.

The V gene is TRBV7-3, the J gene TRBJ2-6; D gene ambiguous. The CDR3 length is 15 residues. Germline V gene data show CDR1 as SGHTA and CDR2 as FQGTGA. The ends were cut back, 3 bases at V and 0 bases at J, with 6 bases in the middle. CDR3: CASSLNFSGANVLTF. DNA for the CDR3: TGTGCCAGCAGCTTGAACTTCTCTGGGGCCAACGTCCTGACTTTC.

Turning to this clone: A read error may account for a junction end that differs from germline. The CDR3 bases are TGTGCCAGCAGCTTGGCGGGAGACAGTTCCTACGTGCAGTACTTC. Translated, it gives CASSLAGDSSYVQYF. The chain links TRBV5-5 to TRBJ2-7; tentative D call: TRBD2 (6 bases). Germline V CDR1 and CDR2: SGHKS, YYEKEE (reference sequence). The CDR3 has 15 residues.

This clone appeared once. V is TRBV30 and J is TRBJ2-2; TRBD2 is a possible D gene (5 bases). V shed 3 bases and J shed 4 bases, with 12 bases lying between them. The germline V gene has CDR1 GTSNPN and CDR2 SVGIG (reference sequence). CDR3 length: 14 residues. CDR3 coding DNA: TGTGCCTGGAGGGGCGGGTGGAGCACCGGGGAGCTGTTTTTT. As protein: CAWRGGWSTGELFF. Combining the CDR3 with reference TRBV30 and TRBJ2-2 gives the whole variable domain SQTIHQWPATLVQPVGSPLSLECTVEGTSNPNLYWYRQAAGRGLQLLFYSVGIGQISSEVPQNLSASRPQDRQFILSSKKLLLSDSGFYLCAWRGGWSTGELFFGEGSRLTVL.

The CDR3 coding sequence is TGTGCCAGCAGTTTTCAGGGAAATGGCTACACCTTC. Amino acids: CASSFQGNGYTF. The rearrangement joins TRBV28 to TRBJ1-2; D might be TRBD1 (5 bases). CDR1 is MDHEN and CDR2 is SYDVKM in the germline V gene. The CDR3 has 12 residues. The V end lost 3 bases, the J end lost 6 bases, and 8 bases lay between the germline ends.

V gene TRBV28 combines with J gene TRBJ2-7; D may be TRBD1 (5 bases). CDR3 length: 14 amino acids. Germline CDR1 MDHEN, CDR2 SYDVKM. Trimming removed 6 bases from V and 4 bases from J, with 16 bases in between. The CDR3 sequence is CASSTPGNQYEQYF. CDR3 in DNA: TGTGCCAGCAGCACCCCAGGGAATCAATACGAGCAGTACTTC.

The chain employs TRBV2 and TRBJ1-1, with TRBD1 identical over 7 bases. The CDR3 has 13 amino acids. Unmatched junction bases numbered 4, after V lost 8 bases and J lost 1 base. Germline loops: CDR1 SNHLY, CDR2 FYNNEI. CDR3 nucleotides: TGTGCCAGCGCAGGACAGGCGAACACTGAAGCTTTCTTT. Protein product: CASAGQANTEAFF.

A single count supports this clone. This chain connects TRBV19 to TRBJ2-1; 12 nucleotides match TRBD2. This CDR3 has 16 residues. Germline V gene data show CDR1 as LNHDA and CDR2 as SQIVND (reference sequence). The ends lost 5 bases at V and 7 bases at J; junction bases unmatched: 9. The CDR3 sequence: CASSPGGLAGRNEQFF. The CDR3 DNA is TGTGCCAGTAGTCCGGGAGGACTAGCGGGGAGGAATGAGCAGTTCTTC.

V is TRBV10-2 and J is TRBJ2-6, with 7 bases that match TRBD1. CDR1 and CDR2 (germline): WSHSY, SAAADI. The CDR3 is 19 amino acids. Losses at the gene ends were 10 bases for V and 0 bases for J; bases not matched to a gene: 18. The CDR3 DNA follows: TGCGCCATTGGGCGTCCCAAGGGACAGCCAGACTCTGGGGCCAACGTCCTGACTTTC. This codes for CAIGRPKGQPDSGANVLTF.

The V gene is TRBV18, the J gene TRBJ2-7; D may be TRBD1 (6 bases). CDR1 is KGHSH and CDR2 is LQKENI in the germline V gene. The CDR3 spans 16 residues. V lost 0 bases, J lost 3 bases, and 15 bases lay in between. For the CDR3, the DNA is TGTGCCAGCTCACCACCGGGACACCTCAAAGGCTACGAGCAGTACTTC. Protein: CASSPPGHLKGYEQYF.

This clone has more than one count but fewer than ten. The V gene is TRBV3-1 (or the pseudogene TRBV3-2), the J gene TRBJ1-4; possibly TRBD1 for D (6 bases). Germline V CDR1 and CDR2: LGHDT, YNNKEL (reference sequence). Trimming shortened V by 6 bases and J by 8 bases, and 13 bases separated the two germline ends. CDR3 length: 13 amino acids. CDR3 bases: TGTGCCAGCAGTTTCAGGGGAGCAGAAAAACTGTTTTTT. Amino acids: CASSFRGAEKLFF.

The chain is built from TRBV6-6 and TRBJ2-4; the D gene is possibly TRBD2 (5 bases). The CDR3 sequence is 15 residues long. CDR1 is MNHNY and CDR2 is SVGAGI in the germline V gene (reference sequence). V was clipped by 10 bases and J by 2 bases, with 18 bases between them. The CDR3: CATIEGGGTKNIQYF. The CDR3 DNA is TGTGCCACTATCGAGGGTGGTGGAACCAAAAACATTCAGTACTTC.

This clone is labeled as medium-sized. The chain links TRBV7-6 to TRBJ2-3, with 14 bases identical to TRBD2. In germline, CDR1 is SGHVS, CDR2 FNYEAQ. The ends lost 1 base at V and 0 bases at J; junction bases unmatched: 9. The CDR3 spans 20 residues. The CDR3 region is CASSLVTSGGVPRSTDTQYF. The CDR3 DNA reads as TGTGCCAGCAGCTTAGTGACTAGCGGGGGGGTCCCAAGAAGCACAGATACGCAGTATTTT.

This sequence joins TRBV28 and TRBJ1-2, with unresolved D. Germline V lookup: CDR1 MDHEN, CDR2 SYDVKM. Trimming removed 7 bases at V and 4 bases at J, with 10 bases between. CDR3 length: 12 residues. CDR3 coding DNA: TGTGCCAGCACTACCCTTGGCTATGGCTACACCTTC. This encodes CASTTLGYGYTF.

V usage is TRBV18 and J usage is TRBJ2-6; either TRBD1 or TRBD2 may fit D (5 bases each). The CDR3 is 20 residues long. V was pared by 6 bases and J by 0 bases, with 24 bases between. CDR1 and CDR2 (germline): KGHSH, LQKENI. The CDR3 DNA reads as TGTGCCAGCTCTCAGACGGGACGGTCTGCGTCGGACTCTGGGGCCAACGTCCTGACTTTC. As protein: CASSQTGRSASDSGANVLTF.

The chain uses TRBV12-3 or TRBV12-4 and TRBJ1-2, with D perhaps TRBD1 (6 bases). The ends were cut back, 6 bases at V and 6 bases at J, with 14 bases in the middle. This CDR3 spans 13 amino acids. The CDR3 region is CASSIGGGDGYTF. The CDR3 DNA reads as TGTGCCAGCAGCATAGGAGGGGGGGATGGCTACACCTTC.